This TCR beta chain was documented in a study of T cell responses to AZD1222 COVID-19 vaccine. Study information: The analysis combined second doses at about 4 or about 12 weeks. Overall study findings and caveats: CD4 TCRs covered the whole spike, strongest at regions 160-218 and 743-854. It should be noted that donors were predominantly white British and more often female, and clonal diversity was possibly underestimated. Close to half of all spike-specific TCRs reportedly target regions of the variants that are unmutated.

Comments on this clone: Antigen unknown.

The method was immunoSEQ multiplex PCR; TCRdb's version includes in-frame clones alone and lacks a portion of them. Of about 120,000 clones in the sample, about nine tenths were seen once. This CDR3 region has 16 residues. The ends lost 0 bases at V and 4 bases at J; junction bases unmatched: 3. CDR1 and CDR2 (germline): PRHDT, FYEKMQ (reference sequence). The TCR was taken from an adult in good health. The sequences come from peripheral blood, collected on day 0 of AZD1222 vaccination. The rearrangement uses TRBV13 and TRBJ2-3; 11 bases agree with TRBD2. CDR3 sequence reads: CASSLGLAGGPDTQYF. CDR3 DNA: TGTGCCAGCAGCTTAGGCCTAGCGGGGGGCCCAGATACGCAGTATTTT.